Listed below are T cell receptor beta chains from one sample, sequenced in a study of T cell changes during pregnancy in multiple sclerosis. Measured with immunoSEQ multiplex PCR; TCRdb has only the in-frame clones, and not every one. The sample consists of 35,000 or so clones, approximately 89% of them appearing once. Sequencing used CD4+ T cells from peripheral blood mononuclear cells, obtained after pregnancy. Receptors originate from a female donor in good health, enrolled as a control in a pregnancy study. The CDR3 runs from the conserved cysteine through the conserved F or W. The D gene is left open where the match is weak. Not all rows give a size; the values are once, few, many and, for expanded clones, a class.

v_gene	j_gene	d_gene	abundance	CDR3aa	CDR3nt
TRBV9	TRBJ1-2	NA	NA	CASSVIGGLGYTF	TGTGCCAGCAGCGTAATTGGAGGGCTTGGCTACACCTTC
TRBV6-6	TRBJ2-7	NA	NA	CASSGLFPSYEQYF	TGTGCCAGCAGTGGACTATTTCCCTCCTACGAGCAGTACTTC
TRBV9	TRBJ1-2	NA	NA	CASSLGGGIDYGYTF	TGTGCCAGCAGCCTAGGTGGGGGGATAGACTATGGCTACACCTTC
TRBV6-6	TRBJ1-6	NA	once	CASSYTSSYNSPLHF	TGTGCCAGCAGTTATACCAGCTCCTATAATTCACCCCTCCACTTT
TRBV20-1	TRBJ1-1	NA	once	CSAPLNTEAFF	TGCAGTGCTCCCTTGAACACTGAAGCTTTCTTT
TRBV9	TRBJ2-2	TRBD1	NA	CASSETGGSGGELFF	TGTGCCAGCAGCGAAACAGGGGGGAGCGGCGGGGAGCTGTTTTTT
TRBV2	TRBJ1-1	TRBD1	NA	CASRETGGNTEAFF	TGTGCCAGCAGAGAAACAGGGGGGAACACTGAAGCTTTCTTT
TRBV11-3	TRBJ2-7	TRBD1	once	CASSPGQGSNEQYF	TGTGCCAGCAGCCCGGGACAGGGGTCCAACGAGCAGTACTTC
TRBV6-5	TRBJ1-4	NA	once	CASRVWGGSNEKLFF	TGTGCCAGCAGGGTGTGGGGAGGGTCTAATGAAAAACTGTTTTTT
TRBV12-1	TRBJ2-1	NA	few	CASSHLGLAFF	TGTGCCAGCAGCCATTTAGGACTAGCGTTCTTC
TRBV30	TRBJ1-4	NA	NA	CAYWRSESPKRKKLFF	TGTGCCTACTGGAGATCGGAGTCACCCAAAAGGAAAAAACTGTTTTTT
TRBV28	TRBJ2-7	NA	NA	CASSLRRSRGRDEQYF	TGTGCCAGCAGTTTACGTCGATCCAGGGGTAGAGACGAGCAGTACTTC
TRBV11-3	TRBJ2-7	TRBD2	once	CASSLGGGSVEQYF	TGTGCCAGCAGCTTAGGGGGCGGGAGCGTCGAGCAGTACTTC